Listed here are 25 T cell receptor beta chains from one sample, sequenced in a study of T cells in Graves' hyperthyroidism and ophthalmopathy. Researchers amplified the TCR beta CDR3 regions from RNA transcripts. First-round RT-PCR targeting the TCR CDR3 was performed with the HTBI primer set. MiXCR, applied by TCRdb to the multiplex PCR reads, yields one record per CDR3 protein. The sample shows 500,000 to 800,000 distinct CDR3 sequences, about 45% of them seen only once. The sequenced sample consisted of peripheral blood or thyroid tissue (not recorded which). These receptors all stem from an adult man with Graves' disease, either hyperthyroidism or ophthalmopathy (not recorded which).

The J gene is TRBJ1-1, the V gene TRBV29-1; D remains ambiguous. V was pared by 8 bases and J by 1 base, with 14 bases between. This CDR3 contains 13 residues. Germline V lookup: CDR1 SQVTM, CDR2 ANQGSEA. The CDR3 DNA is TGCAGCCGATATACCTCAGAGAACACTGAAGCTTTCTTT. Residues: CSRYTSENTEAFF.

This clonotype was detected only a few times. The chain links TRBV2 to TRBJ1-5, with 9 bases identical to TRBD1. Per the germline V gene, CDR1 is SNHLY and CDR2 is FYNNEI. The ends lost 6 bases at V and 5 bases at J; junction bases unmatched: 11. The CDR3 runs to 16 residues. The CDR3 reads CASRELTGGRDQPQHF. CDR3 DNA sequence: TGTGCCAGCAGGGAATTGACAGGGGGTAGGGATCAGCCCCAGCATTTT.

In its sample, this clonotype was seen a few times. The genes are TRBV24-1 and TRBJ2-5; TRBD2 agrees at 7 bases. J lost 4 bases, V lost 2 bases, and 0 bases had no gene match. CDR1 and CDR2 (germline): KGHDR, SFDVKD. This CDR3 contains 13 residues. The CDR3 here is CATSDSGGETQYF. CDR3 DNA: TGTGCCACCAGTGATTCGGGGGGAGAGACCCAGTACTTC.

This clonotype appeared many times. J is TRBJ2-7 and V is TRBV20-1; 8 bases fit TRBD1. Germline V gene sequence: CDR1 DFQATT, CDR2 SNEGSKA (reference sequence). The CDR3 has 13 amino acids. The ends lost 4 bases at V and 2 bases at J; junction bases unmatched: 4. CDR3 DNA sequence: TGCAGTGCTACCCGGGACAGGACCTACGAGCAGTACTTC. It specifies CSATRDRTYEQYF.

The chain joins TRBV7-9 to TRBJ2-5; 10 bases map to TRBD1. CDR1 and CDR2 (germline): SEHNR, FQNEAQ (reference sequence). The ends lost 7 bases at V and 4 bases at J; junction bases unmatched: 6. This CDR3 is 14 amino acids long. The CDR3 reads CASTRTGGVETQYF. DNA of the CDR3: TGTGCCAGCACCCGGACAGGGGGAGTAGAGACCCAGTACTTC.

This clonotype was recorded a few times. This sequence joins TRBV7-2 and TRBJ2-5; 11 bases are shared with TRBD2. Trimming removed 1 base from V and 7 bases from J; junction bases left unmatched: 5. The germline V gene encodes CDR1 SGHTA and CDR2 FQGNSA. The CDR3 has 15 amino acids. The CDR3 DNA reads TGTGCCAGCAGCTTAGATAGCGGGGGGGCGGGGACCCAGTACTTC. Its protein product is CASSLDSGGAGTQYF.

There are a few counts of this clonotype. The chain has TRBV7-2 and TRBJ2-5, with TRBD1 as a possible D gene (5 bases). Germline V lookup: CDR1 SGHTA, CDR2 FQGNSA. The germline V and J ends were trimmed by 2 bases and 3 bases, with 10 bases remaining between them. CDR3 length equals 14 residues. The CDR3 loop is CASSLTATEETQYF. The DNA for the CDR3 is TGTGCCAGCAGCTTAACTGCGACAGAAGAGACCCAGTACTTC.

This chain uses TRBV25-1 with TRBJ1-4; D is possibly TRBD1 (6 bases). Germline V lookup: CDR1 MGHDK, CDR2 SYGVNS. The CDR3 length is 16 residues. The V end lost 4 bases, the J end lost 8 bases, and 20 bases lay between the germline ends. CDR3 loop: CASSASLTGLSEKLFF. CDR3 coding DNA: TGTGCCAGCAGTGCTAGCTTAACAGGGCTCAGCGAAAAACTGTTTTTT.

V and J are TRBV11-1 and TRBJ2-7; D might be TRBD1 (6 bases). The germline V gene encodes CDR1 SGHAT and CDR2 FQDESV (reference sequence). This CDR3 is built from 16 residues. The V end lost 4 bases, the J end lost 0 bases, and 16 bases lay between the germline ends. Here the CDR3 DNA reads TGTGCCAGCAGCTATAGCGTAGGACAGTACTCCTACGAGCAGTACTTC. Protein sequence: CASSYSVGQYSYEQYF.

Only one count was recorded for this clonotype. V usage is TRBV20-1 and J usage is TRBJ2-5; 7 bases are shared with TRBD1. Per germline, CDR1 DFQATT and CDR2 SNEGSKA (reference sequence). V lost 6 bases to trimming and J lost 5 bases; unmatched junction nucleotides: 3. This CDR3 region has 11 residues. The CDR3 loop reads CSAPDRETQYF. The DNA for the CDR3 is TGCAGTGCGCCGGACAGGGAGACCCAGTACTTC.

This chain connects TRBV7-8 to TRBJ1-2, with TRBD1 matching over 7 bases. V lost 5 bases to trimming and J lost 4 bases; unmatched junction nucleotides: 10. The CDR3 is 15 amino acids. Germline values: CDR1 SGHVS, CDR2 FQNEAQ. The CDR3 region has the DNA TGTGCCAGCAGCCATACGCAGGGGGTTGGCTATGGCTACACCTTC. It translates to CASSHTQGVGYGYTF.

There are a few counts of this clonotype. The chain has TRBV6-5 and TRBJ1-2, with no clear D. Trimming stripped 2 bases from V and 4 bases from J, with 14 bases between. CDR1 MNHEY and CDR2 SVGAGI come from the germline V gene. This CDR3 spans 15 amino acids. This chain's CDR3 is CASSYLTGSSYGYTF. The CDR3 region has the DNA TGTGCCAGCAGTTACCTCACGGGATCGAGCTATGGCTACACCTTC.

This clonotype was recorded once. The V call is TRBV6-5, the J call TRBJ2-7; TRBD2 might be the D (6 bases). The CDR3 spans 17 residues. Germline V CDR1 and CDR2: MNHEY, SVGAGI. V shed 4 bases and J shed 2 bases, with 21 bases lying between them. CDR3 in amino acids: CASSLDILGGTPYEQYF. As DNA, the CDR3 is TGTGCCAGCAGTTTAGATATACTGGGGGGAACTCCCTACGAGCAGTACTTC.

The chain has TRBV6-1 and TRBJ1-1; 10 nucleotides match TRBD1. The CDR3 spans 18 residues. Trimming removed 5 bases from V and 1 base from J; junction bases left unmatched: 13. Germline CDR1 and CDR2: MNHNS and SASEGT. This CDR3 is CASSPVPGQGPGNTEAFF. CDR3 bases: TGTGCCAGCAGTCCAGTCCCGGGACAGGGGCCGGGGAACACTGAAGCTTTCTTT.

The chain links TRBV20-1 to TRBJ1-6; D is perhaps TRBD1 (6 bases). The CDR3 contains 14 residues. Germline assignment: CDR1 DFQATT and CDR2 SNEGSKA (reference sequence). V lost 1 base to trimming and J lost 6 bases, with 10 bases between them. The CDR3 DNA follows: TGCAGTGCTAGAGGTGAGGGGGTTAATTCACCCCTCCACTTT. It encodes CSARGEGVNSPLHF.

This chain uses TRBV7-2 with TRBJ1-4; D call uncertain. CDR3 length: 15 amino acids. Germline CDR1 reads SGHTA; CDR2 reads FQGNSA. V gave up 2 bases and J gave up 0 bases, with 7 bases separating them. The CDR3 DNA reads TGTGCCAGCAGCTTATCTAGGGCAACTAATGAAAAACTGTTTTTT. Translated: CASSLSRATNEKLFF.

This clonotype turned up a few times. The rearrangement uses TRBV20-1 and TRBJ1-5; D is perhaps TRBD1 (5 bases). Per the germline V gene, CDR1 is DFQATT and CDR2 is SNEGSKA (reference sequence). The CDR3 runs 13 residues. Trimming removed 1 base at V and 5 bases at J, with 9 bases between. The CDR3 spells CSARGGPDQPQHF. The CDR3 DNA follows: TGCAGTGCTAGAGGGGGCCCCGATCAGCCCCAGCATTTT.

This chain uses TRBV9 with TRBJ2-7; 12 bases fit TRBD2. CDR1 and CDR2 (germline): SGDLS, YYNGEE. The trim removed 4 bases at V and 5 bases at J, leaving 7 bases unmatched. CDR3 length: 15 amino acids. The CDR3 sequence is CASSQGLAGLHEQYF. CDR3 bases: TGTGCCAGCAGCCAAGGACTAGCGGGACTCCACGAGCAGTACTTC.

The chain's CDR3 is CASSLGAPKTEAFF. The CDR3 bases are TGTGCCAGCAGCTTGGGGGCGCCCAAGACTGAAGCTTTCTTT. The chain recombines TRBV25-1 with TRBJ1-1; maybe TRBD1 (6 bases). V was clipped by 6 bases and J by 5 bases, with 16 bases between them. This CDR3 comprises 14 residues. Germline-derived CDR1 and CDR2 are MGHDK and SYGVNS. Using reference TRBV25-1 and TRBJ1-1 for the parts outside the CDR3, the full variable domain is EADIYQTPRYLVIGTGKKITLECSQTMGHDKMYWYQQDPGMELHLIHYSYGVNSTEKGDLSSESTVSRIRTEHFPLTLESARPSHTSQYLCASSLGAPKTEAFFGQGTRLTVV.

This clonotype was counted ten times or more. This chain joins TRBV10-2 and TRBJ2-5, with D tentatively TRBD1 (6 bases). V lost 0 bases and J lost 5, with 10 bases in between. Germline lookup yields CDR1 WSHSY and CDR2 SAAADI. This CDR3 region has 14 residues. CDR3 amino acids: CASSESQGWETQYF. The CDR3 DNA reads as TGCGCCAGCAGTGAGTCGCAGGGGTGGGAGACCCAGTACTTC.

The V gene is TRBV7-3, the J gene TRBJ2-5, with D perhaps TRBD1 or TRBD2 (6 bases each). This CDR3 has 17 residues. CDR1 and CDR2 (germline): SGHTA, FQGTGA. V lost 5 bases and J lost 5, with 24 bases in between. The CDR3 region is CASSPHGNMGGKETQYF. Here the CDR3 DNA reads TGTGCCAGCAGCCCCCATGGGAATATGGGGGGCAAGGAGACCCAGTACTTC.

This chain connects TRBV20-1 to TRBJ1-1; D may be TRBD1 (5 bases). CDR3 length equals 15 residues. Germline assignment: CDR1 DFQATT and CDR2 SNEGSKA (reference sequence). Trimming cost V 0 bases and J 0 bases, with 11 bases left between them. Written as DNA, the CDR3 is TGCAGTGCTAGAGAGGGAGGGGCGGTGAACACTGAAGCTTTCTTT. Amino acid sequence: CSAREGGAVNTEAFF.

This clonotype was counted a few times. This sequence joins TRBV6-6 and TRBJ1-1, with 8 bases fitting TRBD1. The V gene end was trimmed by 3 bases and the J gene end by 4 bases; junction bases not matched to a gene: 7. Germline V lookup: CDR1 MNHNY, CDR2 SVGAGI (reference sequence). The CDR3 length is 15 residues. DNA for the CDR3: TGTGCCAGCAGTTATCAGGGGGCCTTGGGCACTGAAGCTTTCTTT. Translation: CASSYQGALGTEAFF.

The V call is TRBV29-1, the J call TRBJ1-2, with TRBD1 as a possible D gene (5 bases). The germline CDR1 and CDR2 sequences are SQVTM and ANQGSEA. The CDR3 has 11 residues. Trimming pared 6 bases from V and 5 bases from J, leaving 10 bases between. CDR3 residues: CSVGRLYGYTF. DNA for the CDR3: TGCAGCGTGGGACGGCTATATGGCTACACCTTC.

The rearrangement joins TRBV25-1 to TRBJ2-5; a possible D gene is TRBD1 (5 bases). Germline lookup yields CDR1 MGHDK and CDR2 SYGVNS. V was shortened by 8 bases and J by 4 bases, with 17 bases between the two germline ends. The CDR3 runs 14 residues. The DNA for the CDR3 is TGTGCCAGCGTTGAGGCAGGGAAGAGAGAGACCCAGTACTTC. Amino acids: CASVEAGKRETQYF.